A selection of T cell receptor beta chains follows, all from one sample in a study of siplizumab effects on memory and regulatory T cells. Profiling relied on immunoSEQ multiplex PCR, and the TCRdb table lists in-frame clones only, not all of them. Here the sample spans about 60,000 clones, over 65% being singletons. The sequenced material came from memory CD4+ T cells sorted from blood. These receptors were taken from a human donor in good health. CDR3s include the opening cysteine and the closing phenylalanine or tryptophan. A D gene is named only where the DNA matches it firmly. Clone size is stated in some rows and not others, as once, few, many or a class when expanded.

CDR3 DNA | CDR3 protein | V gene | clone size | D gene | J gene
TGTGCCAGCAGCCGAATATCCTCAGAGAACACTGAAGCTTTCTTT | CASSRISSENTEAFF | TRBV7-6 | - | - | TRBJ1-1
TGTGCCAGCAGCAACCTACAGGGGAATAGGCTTGGGAATGAGCAGTTCTTC | CASSNLQGNRLGNEQFF | TRBV7-8 | - | TRBD1 | TRBJ2-1
TGTGCCTGGAGTAGCCAGGGGTTTAGTGGCTACACCTTC | CAWSSQGFSGYTF | TRBV30 | - | - | TRBJ1-2
TGTGCCAGCACTCCAGGGGATGGGACCCAGTACTTC | CASTPGDGTQYF | TRBV7-2 | - | - | TRBJ2-5
TGTGCCATCAGTGTGGACAGCCGCAATCAGCCCCAGCATTTT | CAISVDSRNQPQHF | TRBV10-3 | - | - | TRBJ1-5
TGCGCCAGCAACGGCCCGGAACGGGGGCCCTCCTACAATGAGCAGTTCTTC | CASNGPERGPSYNEQFF | TRBV5-1 | - | - | TRBJ2-1
TGTGCCAGCAGTTACCGGAGGATAGATACGCAGTATTTT | CASSYRRIDTQYF | TRBV6-6 | - | - | TRBJ2-3
TGTGCCAGCAGCGGAGACCCCGTAGGACAGAAAATCGGAACTAATGAAAAACTGTTTTTT | CASSGDPVGQKIGTNEKLFF | TRBV9 | - | - | TRBJ1-4
TGTGCCAGCAGCGCCGACGAAAAGCCCGGGGAGCTGTTTTTT | CASSADEKPGELFF | TRBV11-3 | - | - | TRBJ2-2
TGCAGCGGACTAAGGGGTTACGGAGAGACCCAGTACTTC | CSGLRGYGETQYF | TRBV29-1 | - | - | TRBJ2-5
TGCGCCAGCAGCTTCCAGGGGCCCCCAGATACGCAGTATTTT | CASSFQGPPDTQYF | TRBV5-1 | - | - | TRBJ2-3
TGTGCCACCAGCAGAGAGGGGGGGCCGGATCAGCCCCAGCATTTT | CATSREGGPDQPQHF | TRBV15 | - | - | TRBJ1-5
TGTGCCAGCAAAACGGGAGCCACCTACGAGCAGTACTTC | CASKTGATYEQYF | TRBV6-6 | - | - | TRBJ2-7
TGTGCCACCCAAACTAGCGACCCCTACAATGAGCAGTTCTTC | CATQTSDPYNEQFF | TRBV2 | - | TRBD2 | TRBJ2-1
TGTGCCAGCAGCGGGGAGGGGGGCTACACCTTC | CASSGEGGYTF | TRBV25-1 | - | - | TRBJ1-2
TGTGCCAGCAGCCAAGATGGGCTGGACGGCAAGAGTTCTGAAGCTTTCTTT | CASSQDGLDGKSSEAFF | TRBV7-3 | once | - | TRBJ1-1
TGCGCCAGCAGCTCGACAGGGCTCGAGACCCAGTACTTC | CASSSTGLETQYF | TRBV5-1 | - | TRBD1 | TRBJ2-5
TGCGCCAGCAGCTCCGTAAGAGACGAAAAACTGTTTTTT | CASSSVRDEKLFF | TRBV5-1 | - | - | TRBJ1-4
TGTGCCAGCAGTTATTGGGAGGACACTGAAGCTTTCTTT | CASSYWEDTEAFF | TRBV6-5 | few | - | TRBJ1-1
TGTGCCAGCAACTCCCGGGAGAAGAGCTATGGCTACACCTTC | CASNSREKSYGYTF | TRBV7-9 | - | - | TRBJ1-2
TGTGCCAGCAGCCTGGACAGGGTATATGGAAACACCATATATTTT | CASSLDRVYGNTIYF | TRBV9 | - | TRBD1 | TRBJ1-3
TGTGCCAGTAGTGCCCGGACAGGGGTGACCGGGGAGCTGTTTTTT | CASSARTGVTGELFF | TRBV19 | - | TRBD1 | TRBJ2-2
TGTGCCAGTAGTCGCGGTTACGAGCAGTACTTC | CASSRGYEQYF | TRBV19 | - | - | TRBJ2-7
TGTGCCAGCAGTGATGACCAGGGGTCGGGAGAGACCCAGTACTTC | CASSDDQGSGETQYF | TRBV2 | - | - | TRBJ2-5
TGTGCCACCAGCCCTCCAGGGAGGGATGAAAAACTGTTTTTT | CATSPPGRDEKLFF | TRBV15 | - | - | TRBJ1-4
TGTGCCAGCAGTTATTCCGGGCGTCTAAACTATGGCTACACCTTC | CASSYSGRLNYGYTF | TRBV6-6 | - | - | TRBJ1-2
TGTGCCAGCAGCCCCGACGCTACAAGGCTAGGCGAGCAGTACTTC | CASSPDATRLGEQYF | TRBV5-4 | - | - | TRBJ2-7
TGTGCCAGTAGTAAGACAGCTAGCAATCAGCCCCAGCATTTT | CASSKTASNQPQHF | TRBV19 | - | - | TRBJ1-5
TGTGCCAGCAGGCCTGTCGACAGGGTGATCACTGAAGCTTTCTTT | CASRPVDRVITEAFF | TRBV27 | - | TRBD1 | TRBJ1-1
TGTGCCAGCAGCCCTCGACCTCAAGAGACCCAGTACTTC | CASSPRPQETQYF | TRBV7-9 | - | - | TRBJ2-5
TGTGCCAGCAGCTTAGGGGGACGAGGGGGTGGTCAGCCCCAGCATTTT | CASSLGGRGGGQPQHF | TRBV7-2 | - | - | TRBJ1-5
TGTGCCAGCAGATTTCTAGCGAGGAACATCGGGGAGCTGTTTTTT | CASRFLARNIGELFF | TRBV7-8 | - | - | TRBJ2-2
TGTGCCAGCAGTGACAGCGGATTATCAGATACGCAGTATTTT | CASSDSGLSDTQYF | TRBV6-1 | - | - | TRBJ2-3
TGCGCCAGCAGCTTCAGGGAAGGTACCTACGAGCAGTACTTC | CASSFREGTYEQYF | TRBV5-1 | - | - | TRBJ2-7
TGTGCCAGCAGTGACCAGACAGGGTACTATGGCTACACCTTC | CASSDQTGYYGYTF | TRBV6-1 | - | TRBD1 | TRBJ1-2
TGTGCCAGCAGCCCCCGCCCCACACAGGGTCGGGAGACCCAGTACTTC | CASSPRPTQGRETQYF | TRBV7-8 | once | - | TRBJ2-5
TGTGCCAGCAGTTGGAGGGGAACTGGTTTCAATGGCTACACCTTC | CASSWRGTGFNGYTF | TRBV6-1 | - | - | TRBJ1-2
TGTGCCAGCAGCTTAGATCAATGGGAGGGTGTGCAGTTCTTC | CASSLDQWEGVQFF | TRBV11-3 | - | TRBD2 | TRBJ2-1
TGTGCCAGCAGTGACTCGATCGGAGCGGGCAATCAGCCCCAGCATTTT | CASSDSIGAGNQPQHF | TRBV6-4 | - | - | TRBJ1-5
TGCGCCAGCCGGGGGCGTGGGAATCAGCCCCAGCATTTT | CASRGRGNQPQHF | TRBV10-2 | - | - | TRBJ1-5
TGCGCCAGCAGCCAAGGAGTAACATCCGAGGGGGAGACCCAGTACTTC | CASSQGVTSEGETQYF | TRBV4-1 | - | - | TRBJ2-5
TGTGCCAGCAGCCCCGGGACAGGGTCTGAAAAACTGTTTTTT | CASSPGTGSEKLFF | TRBV7-9 | once | TRBD1 | TRBJ1-4
TGTGCCAGCAAGCCCGACGGTAACACTGAAGCTTTCTTT | CASKPDGNTEAFF | TRBV2 | - | - | TRBJ1-1
TGTGCCAGCAACTCCCCCTTTGAATATATCAGAAACACAGATACGCAGTATTTT | CASNSPFEYIRNTDTQYF | TRBV11-2 | - | - | TRBJ2-3
TGTGCCTGGAGCGGACAGGGATTTAATGGCTACACCTTC | CAWSGQGFNGYTF | TRBV30 | - | TRBD1 | TRBJ1-2
TGCAGTATTAGGGGCCAAGAGACCCAGTACTTC | CSIRGQETQYF | TRBV20-1 | - | - | TRBJ2-5
TGTGCCAGCAGCCAAGAGGCCGATAAGGGTTACGAGCAGTACTTC | CASSQEADKGYEQYF | TRBV4-2 | - | - | TRBJ2-7
TGTGCCAGTAGATATGAGGGTTTCTATGGCTACACCTTC | CASRYEGFYGYTF | TRBV19 | - | - | TRBJ1-2
TGTGCCAGCAGCTCCTTCAGGGAACTTAACTATGGCTACACCTTC | CASSSFRELNYGYTF | TRBV7-2 | - | - | TRBJ1-2